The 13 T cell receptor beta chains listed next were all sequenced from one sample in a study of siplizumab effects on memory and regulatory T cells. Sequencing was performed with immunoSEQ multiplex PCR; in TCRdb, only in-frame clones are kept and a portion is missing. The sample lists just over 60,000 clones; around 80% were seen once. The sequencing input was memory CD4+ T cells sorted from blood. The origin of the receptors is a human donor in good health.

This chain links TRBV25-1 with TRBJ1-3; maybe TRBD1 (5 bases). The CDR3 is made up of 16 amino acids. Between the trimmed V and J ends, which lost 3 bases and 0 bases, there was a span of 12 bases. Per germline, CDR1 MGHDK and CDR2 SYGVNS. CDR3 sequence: CASSDGTLSSGNTIYF. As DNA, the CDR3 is TGTGCCAGCAGTGACGGGACCCTCAGCTCTGGAAACACCATATATTTT.

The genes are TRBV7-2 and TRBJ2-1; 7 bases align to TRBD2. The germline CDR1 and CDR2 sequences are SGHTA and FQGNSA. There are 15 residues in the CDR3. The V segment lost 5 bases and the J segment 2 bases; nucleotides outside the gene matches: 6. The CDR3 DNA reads TGTGCCAGCAGCGTCACCGGGACTACCTACAATGAGCAGTTCTTC. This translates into CASSVTGTTYNEQFF.

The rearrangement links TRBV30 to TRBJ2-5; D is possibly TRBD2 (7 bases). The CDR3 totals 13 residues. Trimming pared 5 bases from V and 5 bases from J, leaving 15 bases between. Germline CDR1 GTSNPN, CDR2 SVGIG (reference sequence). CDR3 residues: CAWEGGRGETQYF. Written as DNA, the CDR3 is TGTGCCTGGGAGGGGGGGCGGGGGGAGACCCAGTACTTC.

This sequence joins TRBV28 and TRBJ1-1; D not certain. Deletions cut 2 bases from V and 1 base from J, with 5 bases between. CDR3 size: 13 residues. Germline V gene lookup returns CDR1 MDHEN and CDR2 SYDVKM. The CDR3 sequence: CASSLPGNTEAFF. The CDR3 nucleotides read TGTGCCAGCAGTTTACCGGGGAACACTGAAGCTTTCTTT.

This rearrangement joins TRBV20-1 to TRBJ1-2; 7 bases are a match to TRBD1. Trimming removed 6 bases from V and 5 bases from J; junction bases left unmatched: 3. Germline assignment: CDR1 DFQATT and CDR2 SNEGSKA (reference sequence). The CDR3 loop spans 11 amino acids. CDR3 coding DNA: TGCAGTGCGGAGGGGGCTTATGGCTACACCTTC. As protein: CSAEGAYGYTF.

In nucleotides, the CDR3 is TGCGCCAGCAGCTTTTATAGGACAATGCCAGATACGCAGTATTTT. This codes for CASSFYRTMPDTQYF. This chain links TRBV5-1 with TRBJ2-3, with D tentatively TRBD1 (5 bases). Germline assignment: CDR1 SGHRS and CDR2 YFSETQ. This CDR3 has 15 amino acids. Between the trimmed V and J ends, which lost 2 bases and 4 bases, there was a span of 14 bases.

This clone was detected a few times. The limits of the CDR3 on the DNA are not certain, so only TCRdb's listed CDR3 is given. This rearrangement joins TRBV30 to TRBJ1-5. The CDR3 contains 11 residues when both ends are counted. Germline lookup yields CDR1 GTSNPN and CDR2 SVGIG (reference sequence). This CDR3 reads CAWSVLVSQHF.

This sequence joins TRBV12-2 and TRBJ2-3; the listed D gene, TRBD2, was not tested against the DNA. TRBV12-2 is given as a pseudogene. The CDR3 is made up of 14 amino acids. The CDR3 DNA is TGTGCAAGTCGCGACAGCGGGGGCACAGATACGCAGTATTTT. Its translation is CASRDSGGTDTQYF.

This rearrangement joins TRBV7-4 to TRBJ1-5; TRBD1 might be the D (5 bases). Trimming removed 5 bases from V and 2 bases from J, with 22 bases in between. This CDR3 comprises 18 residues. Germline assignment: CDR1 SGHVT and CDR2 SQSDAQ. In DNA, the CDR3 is TGTGCCAGCAGCGCAGGGCAGGAAAGAGGTTCGTGCAATCAGCCCCAGCATTTT. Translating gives CASSAGQERGSCNQPQHF.

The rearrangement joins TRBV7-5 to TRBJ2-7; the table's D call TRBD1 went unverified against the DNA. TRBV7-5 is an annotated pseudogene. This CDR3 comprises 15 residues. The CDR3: CVRSSNRVGAYEQYF. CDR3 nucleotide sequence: TGTGTCAGAAGCTCCAACAGGGTAGGGGCCTACGAGCAGTACTTC.

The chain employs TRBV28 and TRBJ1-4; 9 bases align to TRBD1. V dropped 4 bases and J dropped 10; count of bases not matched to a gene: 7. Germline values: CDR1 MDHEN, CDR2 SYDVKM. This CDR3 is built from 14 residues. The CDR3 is CASSSTGGAVKLFF. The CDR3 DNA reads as TGTGCCAGCAGTTCCACAGGGGGCGCGGTAAAACTGTTTTTT.

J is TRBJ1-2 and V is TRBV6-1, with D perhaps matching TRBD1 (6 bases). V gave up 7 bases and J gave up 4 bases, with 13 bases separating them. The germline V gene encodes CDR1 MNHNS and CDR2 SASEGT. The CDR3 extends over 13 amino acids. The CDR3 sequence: CASNHGTSYGYTF. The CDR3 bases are TGTGCCAGCAACCACGGGACATCCTATGGCTACACCTTC.

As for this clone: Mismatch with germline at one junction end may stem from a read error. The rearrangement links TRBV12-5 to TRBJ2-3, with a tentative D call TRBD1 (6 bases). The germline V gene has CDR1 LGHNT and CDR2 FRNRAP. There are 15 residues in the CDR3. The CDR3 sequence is CAGGLVQGNTDTQYF. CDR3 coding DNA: TGTGCTGGTGGTTTGGTACAGGGAAACACAGATACGCAGTATTTT. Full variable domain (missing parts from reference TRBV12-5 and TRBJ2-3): DARVTQTPRHKVTEMGQEVTMRCQPILGHNTVFWYRQTMMQGLELLAYFRNRAPLDDSGMPKDRFSAEMPDATLATLKIQPSEPRDSAVYFCAGGLVQGNTDTQYFGPGTRLTVL.